Included here is one TCR beta chain sequence, with context. As yet, its antigen is unknown. Semi-nested PCR with Nested Universal Primer A followed constant-region reverse priming of full-length variable regions. Each CDR3 protein gets one entry after TCRdb re-called the 5' RACE reads with MiXCR. The sample contains roughly 38,000 distinct CDR3 sequences, 15% to 20% of which appear only once. Whole-study results and caveats: The larger-cohort validation was restricted to a single TCR beta V-J rearrangement rather than whole repertoires. Tumor Tregs overlapped most with tumor, then blood, naive CD4+ cells. Tumor memory CD4+ T cell TCR gene usage clustered with blood and lymph node memory CD4+ cells and lymph node naive CD4+ cells.

The CDR3 length is 17 residues. This clonotype originated in a female donor with breast cancer. Sequencing used naive CD4+ T cells sorted from a lymph node. Regarding subset: naive CD4+ T cells, CD4+CD45RA+CD25-. The chain links TRBV21-1 to TRBJ2-4; the listed D gene, TRBD1, was not tested against the DNA. TRBV21-1 is a known pseudogene. The CDR3 here is CASSPRRVGEAKNIQYF. In nucleotides, the CDR3 is TGTGCCAGCAGCCCCCGCAGGGTAGGAGAAGCCAAAAACATTCAGTACTTC.